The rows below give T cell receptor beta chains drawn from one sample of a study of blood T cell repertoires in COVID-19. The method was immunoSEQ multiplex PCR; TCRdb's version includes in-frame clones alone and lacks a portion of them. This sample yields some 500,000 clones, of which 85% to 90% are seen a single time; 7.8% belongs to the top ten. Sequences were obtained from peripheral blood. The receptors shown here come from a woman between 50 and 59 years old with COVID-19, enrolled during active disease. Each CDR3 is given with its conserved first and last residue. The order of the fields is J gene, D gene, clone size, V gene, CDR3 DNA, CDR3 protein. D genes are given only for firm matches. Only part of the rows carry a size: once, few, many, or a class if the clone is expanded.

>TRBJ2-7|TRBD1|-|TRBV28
TGTGCCAGCAGTGCCGAGACAGGGAGCTCCTACGAGCAGTACTTC
CASSAETGSSYEQYF
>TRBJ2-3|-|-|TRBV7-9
TGTGCCAGCAGCCCATCTATGACAGGCACAGATACGCAGTATTTT
CASSPSMTGTDTQYF
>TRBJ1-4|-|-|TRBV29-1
TGCAGCGTAGATTCGGGGGACGAAAAACTGTTTTTT
CSVDSGDEKLFF
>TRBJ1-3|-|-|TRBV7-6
TGTGCCAGCAGCTTAGTACGGGGTCCGGGAAACACCATATATTTT
CASSLVRGPGNTIYF
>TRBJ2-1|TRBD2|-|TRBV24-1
TGTGCCACCAGTGATTTCCCGGGGGGGACCTACAATGAGCAGTTCTTC
CATSDFPGGTYNEQFF
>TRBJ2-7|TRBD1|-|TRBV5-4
TGTGCCAGCAGATCCGGGACAGGGGGCTCCTACGAGCAGTACTTC
CASRSGTGGSYEQYF
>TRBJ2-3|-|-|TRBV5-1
TGCGCCAGCAGCTATGGGACATCCAGCACAGATACGCAGTATTTT
CASSYGTSSTDTQYF
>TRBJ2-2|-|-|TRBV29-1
TGCAGCGTTGTGGACAGATTGAACACCGGGGAGCTGTTTTTT
CSVVDRLNTGELFF
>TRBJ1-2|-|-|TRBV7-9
TGTGCCAGCAGCTCTGGGAGTGGATCGGGCTACACCTTC
CASSSGSGSGYTF
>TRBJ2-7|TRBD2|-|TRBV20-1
TGCAGTGCTAGTGGTTTCGCGGGGGGGCCCGGGGGGAACGAGCAGTACTTC
CSASGFAGGPGGNEQYF
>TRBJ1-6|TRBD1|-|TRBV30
TGTGCCTCCCCGTCTTCCGGGACAGGGAGCGGGAACTATAATTCACCCCTCCACTTT
CASPSSGTGSGNYNSPLHF
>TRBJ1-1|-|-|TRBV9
TGTGCCAGCAGCGTGGAATCACGGGGCACTGAAGCTTTCTTT
CASSVESRGTEAFF
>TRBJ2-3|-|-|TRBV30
TGTGCCTGGAGCCTCGACACCAGGACGCAGTATTTT
CAWSLDTRTQYF
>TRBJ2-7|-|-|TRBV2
TGTGCCAGCCGCAGCTACGAGCAGTACTTC
CASRSYEQYF
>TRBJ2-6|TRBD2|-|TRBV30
TGTGCCTGGAGTGTATTTCGGGGGGACCTCACAAGCTCTGGGGCCAACGTCCTGACTTTC
CAWSVFRGDLTSSGANVLTF
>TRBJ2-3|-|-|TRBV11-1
TGTGCCAGCAGCTTAAGTCTTACTAACACGCTTCAGTATTTT
CASSLSLTNTLQYF
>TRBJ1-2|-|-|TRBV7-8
TGTGCCAGCAGCCCCGCCCGTACAGGAGACTATGGCTACACCTTC
CASSPARTGDYGYTF
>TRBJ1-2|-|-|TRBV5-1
TGCGCCAGCAGCTTGGCCATAGGGGCCGGAGTTACCTTC
CASSLAIGAGVTF
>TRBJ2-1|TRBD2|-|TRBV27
TGTGCCAGCAGTTCACGAGCGGGGCTCCCGGGGCTTTACAATGAGCAGTTCTTC
CASSSRAGLPGLYNEQFF
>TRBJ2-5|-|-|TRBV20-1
TGCAGTGCCGCCTACGGGGAGACCCAGTACTTC
CSAAYGETQYF
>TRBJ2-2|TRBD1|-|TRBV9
TGTGCCAGCAGCGGGGTCGGGACAGCGGATAACACCGGGGAGCTGTTTTTT
CASSGVGTADNTGELFF
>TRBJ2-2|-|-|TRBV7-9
TGTGCCAGCAGCCCCCGGACAGGCCCTCGGGGGCGGGTCGGGGAGCTGTTTTTT
CASSPRTGPRGRVGELFF
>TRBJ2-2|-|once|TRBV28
TGTGCCAGCAGTCCCGTTCCGCGGGGGGAGCTGTTTTTT
CASSPVPRGELFF
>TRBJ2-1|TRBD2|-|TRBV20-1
TGCAGTGCTAGTCTCCACGGGGGACTAGCCTACAATGAGCAGTTCTTC
CSASLHGGLAYNEQFF
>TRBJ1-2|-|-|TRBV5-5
TGTGCCAGCAGCTTGGGCAGATCTAACTATGGCTACACCTTC
CASSLGRSNYGYTF
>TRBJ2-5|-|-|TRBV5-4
TGTGCCAGCAGCTTGGGACTTATGCCTGAGACCCAGTACTTC
CASSLGLMPETQYF
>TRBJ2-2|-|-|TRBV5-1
TGCGCCAGCAGCTTGGCTTCGGGGAACACCGGGGAGCTGTTTTTT
CASSLASGNTGELFF
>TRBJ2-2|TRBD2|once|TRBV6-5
TGTGCCAGCAGTTACTCAAGACGGGGGGACACCGGGGAGCTGTTTTTT
CASSYSRRGDTGELFF
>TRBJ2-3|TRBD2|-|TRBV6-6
TGTGCCAGCAGTTCCTCACTAGCGGGTACAGATACGCAGTATTTT
CASSSSLAGTDTQYF
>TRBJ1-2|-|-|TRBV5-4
TGTGCCAGCAACCAACAGGGTGGAAACTATGGCTACACCTTC
CASNQQGGNYGYTF
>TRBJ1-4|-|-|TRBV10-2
TGCGCCAGCAGTGAAGGTAGCAGGGGTGTTGAAAAACTGTTTTTT
CASSEGSRGVEKLFF
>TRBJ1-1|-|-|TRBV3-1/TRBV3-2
TGTGCCAGCAGCCACGCAACGAGGTACACTGAAGCTTTCTTT
CASSHATRYTEAFF
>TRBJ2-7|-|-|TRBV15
TGTGCCACCAGCAGAGGGGCCTCGGCCGAGCAGTACTTC
CATSRGASAEQYF
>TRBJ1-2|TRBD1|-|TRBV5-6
TGTGCCAGCAGCTTGGGCCTCGGAGGGGGCGCGGTTGGCTACACCTTC
CASSLGLGGGAVGYTF
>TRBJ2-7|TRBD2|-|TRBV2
TGTGCCAGCAGTGATAGTCTAGCGGAAAGCCTATACGAGCAGTACTTC
CASSDSLAESLYEQYF
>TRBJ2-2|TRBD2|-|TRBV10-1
TGCGCCAGCAGTTTACAGCGGGGGGACACCGGGGAGCTGTTTTTT
CASSLQRGDTGELFF
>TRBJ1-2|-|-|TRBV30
TGTGCCTGGCGCAACCGGGACAATGGTGGCTACACCTTC
CAWRNRDNGGYTF
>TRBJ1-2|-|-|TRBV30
TGTGCCCGTACGTGGGGGACGGAGGGCTATGGCTACACCTTC
CARTWGTEGYGYTF
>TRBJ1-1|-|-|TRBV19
TGTGCCAGTAGTATAGAGGGGGGAAGCACTGAAGCTTTCTTT
CASSIEGGSTEAFF
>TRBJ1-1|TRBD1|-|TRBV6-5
TGTGCCAGCAGAGCTAAGGGACAGATGAACACTGAAGCTTTCTTT
CASRAKGQMNTEAFF
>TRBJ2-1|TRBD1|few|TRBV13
TGTGCCAGCAGCCCCGGGACAGGGGGCGAGATCCGAGAGCAGTTCTTC
CASSPGTGGEIREQFF
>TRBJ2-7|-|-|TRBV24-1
TGTGCCACCAGTGATTTCCGAGGGGGGGTAACCTACGAGCAGTACTTC
CATSDFRGGVTYEQYF
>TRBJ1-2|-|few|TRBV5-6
TGTGCCAGCAGCTTTGGCTTTGGCTACACCTTC
CASSFGFGYTF
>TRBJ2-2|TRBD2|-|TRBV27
TGTGCCAGCAGTCCCGCCTTTACTAGCGGGGTACCTCCCGGGGAGCTGTTTTTT
CASSPAFTSGVPPGELFF
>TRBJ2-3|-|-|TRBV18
TGTGCCAGCTCACCACTCAAAGCGGCAGATACGCAGTATTTT
CASSPLKAADTQYF